The 27 T cell receptor beta chains presented below share a single source sample, sequenced in a study of shared clonotypes between healthy human individuals. Repertoires were generated with immunoSEQ multiplex PCR, while TCRdb's copy carries only in-frame clones and drops some. This table has millions of clones, approximately 90% appearing once. The sequencing sample was made of naive CD4+ T cells sorted from blood. Indicated subset: CD45RA+ positively selected. The receptors were gathered from a man between 18 and 29 years old in good health.

The chain combines TRBV30 with TRBJ1-4; D is uncertain. The germline gives CDR1 GTSNPN, CDR2 SVGIG (reference sequence). The CDR3 spans 17 residues. V was pared by 0 bases and J by 7 bases, with 21 bases between. The CDR3 sequence is CAWSVLLGSRSREKLFF. CDR3 nucleotides: TGTGCCTGGAGTGTACTCCTTGGCAGCCGGAGCCGTGAAAAACTGTTTTTT.

This chain uses TRBV5-1 with TRBJ2-5; D may be TRBD1 (6 bases). Trimming removed 6 bases from V and 2 bases from J, with 17 bases in between. The CDR3 contains 15 residues. Germline V gene lookup returns CDR1 SGHRS and CDR2 YFSETQ. DNA of the CDR3: TGCGCCAGCACCGCCCCTGGGGGCCCACAAGAGACCCAGTACTTC. This translates into CASTAPGGPQETQYF.

The rearrangement links TRBV21-1 to TRBJ1-5; the DNA was not used to check the table's D call, TRBD1. TRBV21-1 is described as a pseudogene. The CDR3 spans 14 residues. The CDR3 reads CASSPQGRAQPQHF. CDR3 DNA sequence: TGTGCCAGCAGCCCACAGGGTCGGGCGCAGCCCCAGCATTTT.

This clone showed up just a few times. The chain joins TRBV6-5 to TRBJ1-5; perhaps TRBD1 as D (6 bases). Germline V CDR1 and CDR2: MNHEY, SVGAGI. This CDR3 is built from 14 residues. Trimming pared 5 bases from V and 5 bases from J, leaving 13 bases between. The CDR3, as DNA: TGTGCCAGCAGTCAACAGGGTAGGGATCAGCCCCAGCATTTT. Its protein is CASSQQGRDQPQHF.

The table lists this clone with a few counts. The chain has TRBV6-1 and TRBJ2-7, with D perhaps given as TRBD1 or TRBD2 (6 bases each). The germline V gene has CDR1 MNHNS and CDR2 SASEGT. There are 14 residues in the CDR3. Trimming took off 5 bases at V and 5 bases at J, with 16 bases between the two ends. The CDR3 protein is CASSPRRGHDEQYF. As DNA, the CDR3 is TGTGCCAGCAGTCCACGGAGGGGACACGACGAGCAGTACTTC.

V and J are TRBV2 and TRBJ2-7; 8 bases map to TRBD2. CDR1 is SNHLY and CDR2 is FYNNEI in the germline V gene. This CDR3 has 15 residues. J gave up 5 bases and V 7 bases, and 13 bases lay outside the gene matches. CDR3 in DNA: TGTGCCAGCACCAAGACGGTAGCGGGACTCCACGAGCAGTACTTC. Translating gives CASTKTVAGLHEQYF.

J is TRBJ2-1 and V is TRBV11-2, with a weak D call TRBD1 (6 bases). Trimming removed 5 bases from V and 4 bases from J, with 9 bases in between. Germline CDR1 is SGHAT and CDR2 is FQNNGV. The CDR3 extends over 13 amino acids. The CDR3 region is CASSQRGYNEQFF. CDR3 coding DNA: TGTGCCAGCAGCCAGAGGGGGTACAATGAGCAGTTCTTC. Using reference TRBV11-2 and TRBJ2-1 for the parts outside the CDR3, the full variable domain is EAGVAQSPRYKIIEKRQSVAFWCNPISGHATLYWYQQILGQGPKLLIQFQNNGVVDDSQLPKDRFSAERLKGVDSTLKIQPAKLEDSAVYLCASSQRGYNEQFFGPGTRLTVL.

This chain links TRBV10-3 with TRBJ2-2; D is perhaps TRBD1 (6 bases). The CDR3 is 14 residues long. Germline CDR1 and CDR2: ENHRY and SYGVKD. Trimming removed 3 bases at V and 5 bases at J, with 10 bases between. CDR3 sequence reads: CAISEPGETGELFF. CDR3 DNA sequence: TGTGCCATCAGTGAACCAGGGGAAACCGGGGAGCTGTTTTTT.

On this clone: Additional DNA sequences in this sample encode the identical CDR3. V and J are TRBV6-1 and TRBJ2-7; 8 positions agree with TRBD1. The CDR3 has 14 residues. The J segment lost 0 bases and the V segment lost 7 bases, leaving 5 bases of the junction unmatched. Per the germline V gene, CDR1 is MNHNS and CDR2 is SASEGT. In DNA, the CDR3 is TGTGCCAGCAATCGGGACAGGAGCTCCTACGAGCAGTACTTC. Amino acids: CASNRDRSSYEQYF.

The rearrangement uses TRBV28 and TRBJ2-2, with a tentative D call TRBD1 (7 bases). This CDR3 spans 15 amino acids. V lost 6 bases, J lost 5 bases, and 16 bases lay in between. Per germline, CDR1 MDHEN and CDR2 SYDVKM. CDR3 sequence: CASRLDRRETGELFF. CDR3 coding DNA: TGTGCCAGCAGACTGGACAGGAGGGAGACCGGGGAGCTGTTTTTT.

V is TRBV18 and J is TRBJ1-1, with D unclear. The CDR3 spans 15 residues. Trimming pared 4 bases from V and 6 bases from J, leaving 18 bases between. Germline V gene lookup returns CDR1 KGHSH and CDR2 LQKENI. DNA for the CDR3: TGTGCCAGCTCACTAAACGACGGGAGGCACTCTGAAGCTTTCTTT. This sequence encodes CASSLNDGRHSEAFF.

The chain carries TRBV6-6 and TRBJ2-7; the D gene is possibly TRBD2 (7 bases). Germline CDR1 reads MNHNY; CDR2 reads SVGAGI (reference sequence). This CDR3 contains 15 residues. Deletions cut 4 bases from V and 2 bases from J, with 15 bases between. The CDR3 DNA follows: TGTGCCAGCAGTTCCCCCGGGGAGGGGGCCTACGAGCAGTACTTC. Amino acid sequence: CASSSPGEGAYEQYF.

This clone was detected only a few times. CDR3 nucleotides: TGTGCCAGCAGCTTAACGTCGGGAGGGGGTGAAGCTTTCTTT. This sequence encodes CASSLTSGGGEAFF. The gene calls are TRBV7-9 and TRBJ1-1; a possible D gene is TRBD1 (6 bases). V dropped 2 bases and J dropped 7 bases, with 14 bases sitting between them. This CDR3 spans 14 amino acids. In germline, CDR1 is SEHNR, CDR2 FQNEAQ (reference sequence).

This chain joins TRBV6-5 and TRBJ1-2, with TRBD1 as a possible D gene (5 bases). Trimming took 2 bases from V and 4 from J, leaving 8 bases between them. CDR3 length equals 13 residues. Germline assignment: CDR1 MNHEY and CDR2 SVGAGI. The CDR3 protein is CASSYRGTYGYTF. DNA for the CDR3: TGTGCCAGCAGTTACCGGGGGACCTATGGCTACACCTTC.

The rearrangement uses TRBV30 and TRBJ1-2; D is perhaps TRBD1 (5 bases). V was clipped by 3 bases and J by 4 bases, with 12 bases between them. The CDR3 is 13 amino acids. CDR1 is GTSNPN and CDR2 is SVGIG in the germline V gene (reference sequence). The CDR3, as DNA: TGTGCCTGGAGCGCAGACAGCATCTATGGCTACACCTTC. This translates into CAWSADSIYGYTF.

Regarding this clone: The identical CDR3 is also encoded by other nucleotide sequences in the sample. This sequence joins TRBV7-2 and TRBJ2-2; D is ambiguous. Germline CDR1 is SGHTA and CDR2 is FQGNSA. The CDR3 sequence is 12 residues long. V was trimmed by 5 bases and J by 4 bases, leaving 5 bases between them. The CDR3 region is CASSTLTGELFF. As DNA, the CDR3 is TGTGCCAGCAGCACCCTCACCGGGGAGCTGTTTTTT.

In DNA form, the CDR3 reads TGCGCCAGCAGCCAAGTAGTGGGGAATAATTCACCCCTCCACTTT. Translating it yields CASSQVVGNNSPLHF. J is TRBJ1-6 and V is TRBV4-1; no reliable D call. Trimming left V 1 base short and J 5 bases short, with 9 bases between. CDR1 is MGHRA and CDR2 is YSYEKL in the germline V gene. The CDR3 runs 15 residues.

The chain is built from TRBV25-1 and TRBJ1-1, with TRBD1 as a possible D gene (5 bases). This CDR3 region has 14 residues. Per germline, CDR1 MGHDK and CDR2 SYGVNS. V was clipped by 5 bases and J by 3 bases, with 13 bases between them. CDR3 loop: CASSPPGPDTEAFF. The CDR3 DNA sequence: TGTGCCAGCAGTCCGCCAGGGCCCGACACTGAAGCTTTCTTT. Using reference TRBV25-1 and TRBJ1-1 for the parts outside the CDR3, the full variable domain is EADIYQTPRYLVIGTGKKITLECSQTMGHDKMYWYQQDPGMELHLIHYSYGVNSTEKGDLSSESTVSRIRTEHFPLTLESARPSHTSQYLCASSPPGPDTEAFFGQGTRLTVV.

The genes are TRBV7-2 and TRBJ1-1; D perhaps matches TRBD1 (5 bases). This CDR3 has 15 amino acids. Trimming stripped 3 bases from V and 0 bases from J, with 11 bases between. Germline CDR1 is SGHTA and CDR2 is FQGNSA. The CDR3 here is CASSFPRQMNTEAFF. CDR3 coding DNA: TGTGCCAGCAGCTTCCCTCGACAGATGAACACTGAAGCTTTCTTT.

V usage is TRBV29-1 and J usage is TRBJ1-1; 10 nucleotides align to TRBD1. This CDR3 contains 15 residues. V trimming: 5 bases; J trimming: 5 bases; junction bases outside the gene matches: 11. The germline V gene has CDR1 SQVTM and CDR2 ANQGSEA. The CDR3 is CSVPTGGLGGTEAFF. The CDR3 bases are TGCAGCGTTCCGACAGGGGGCCTTGGGGGTACTGAAGCTTTCTTT.

The rearrangement links TRBV6-4 to TRBJ2-1, with 9 nucleotides matching TRBD2. The CDR3 extends over 15 amino acids. Per the germline V gene, CDR1 is MRHNA and CDR2 is SNTAGT. V trimming: 6 bases; J trimming: 4 bases; junction bases outside the gene matches: 7. This CDR3 reads CASSSGLALYNEQFF. The CDR3 DNA is TGTGCCAGCAGCAGTGGACTAGCGCTGTACAATGAGCAGTTCTTC.

The chain has TRBV5-8 and TRBJ1-5; D gene uncertain. V lost 0 bases and J lost 0, with 7 bases in between. CDR1 is SGHTS and CDR2 is YDEGEE in the germline V gene. CDR3 length equals 15 residues. The CDR3: CASSLGRISNQPQHF. The CDR3 nucleotides are TGTGCCAGCAGCTTGGGACGGATTAGCAATCAGCCCCAGCATTTT. The variable domain in full, with the rest retrieved from reference TRBV5-8 and TRBJ1-5, is EAGVTQSPTHLIKTRGQQATLRCSPISGHTSVYWYQQALGLGLQFLLWYDEGEERNRGNFPPRFSGRQFPNYSSELNVNALELEDSALYLCASSLGRISNQPQHFGDGTRLSIL.

This sequence joins TRBV7-3 and TRBJ2-2, with TRBD1 identical over 8 bases. The V gene's germline CDR1 is SGHTA and CDR2 FQGTGA. J lost 7 bases, V lost 5 bases, and 9 bases had no gene match. The CDR3 spans 15 residues. The CDR3: CASSLGQGAFGELFF. The CDR3 DNA sequence: TGTGCCAGCAGCCTGGGTCAGGGGGCTTTCGGGGAGCTGTTTTTT.

In this sample, this clone turned up once. The V gene is TRBV2, the J gene TRBJ1-1; D uncertain. The germline CDR1 and CDR2 sequences are SNHLY and FYNNEI. V was clipped by 0 bases and J by 5 bases, with 13 bases between them. CDR3 size: 15 residues. The CDR3 reads CASSEAFSSGTEAFF. The CDR3 coding sequence is TGTGCCAGCAGTGAAGCGTTTTCCTCAGGAACTGAAGCTTTCTTT.

The sample holds one count of this clone. This sequence joins TRBV5-4 and TRBJ2-1, with D possibly matching TRBD1 (6 bases). Germline CDR1 is SGHNT and CDR2 is YYREEE (reference sequence). The CDR3 is 14 amino acids. V shed 0 bases and J shed 3 bases, with 7 bases lying between them. The CDR3 loop reads CASSLEGHYNEQFF. The CDR3 DNA follows: TGTGCCAGCAGCTTGGAGGGACACTACAATGAGCAGTTCTTC.

This chain uses TRBV6-4 with TRBJ2-2; D may correspond to TRBD1 or TRBD2 (5 bases each). The CDR3 is 15 amino acids. Germline CDR1 and CDR2: MRHNA and SNTAGT. The V end was cut by 6 bases, the J end by 1 base, with 12 bases between. DNA of the CDR3: TGTGCCAGCAGCTCCGGGACGGGGAACACCGGGGAGCTGTTTTTT. This translates into CASSSGTGNTGELFF.

The chain combines TRBV4-1 with TRBJ2-7; 12 nucleotides line up with TRBD2. The CDR3 has 15 residues. Trimming took 4 bases from V and 3 from J; bases not matched to a gene: 4. Germline loops: CDR1 MGHRA, CDR2 YSYEKL. CDR3 DNA: TGCGCCAGCAGCCCCACACTAGCGGGAGGCTACGAGCAGTACTTC. Translated: CASSPTLAGGYEQYF.